This TCR beta chain was captured by sequencing in a study of blood T cell repertoires in COVID-19. The authors' processing: Counts of nucleated cells, estimated from reference gene primer amplification, were obtained. The table came from immunoSEQ multiplex PCR; TCRdb's copy has only in-frame clones and leaves some out. That table gives V, J and clone size, and the DNA gave D and trimming. The sample lists 150,000 to 200,000 clones; around 85% were seen once. Between the trimmed V and J ends, which lost 4 bases and 4 bases, there was a span of 9 bases. The CDR3 sequence is 13 residues long. Per germline, CDR1 SEHNR and CDR2 FQNEAQ (reference sequence).

The sample consisted of peripheral blood. The chain joins TRBV7-9 to TRBJ2-3, with D perhaps TRBD2 (7 bases). This clonotype was obtained from a woman of 80 years or more with acute or convalescent COVID-19. In DNA form, the CDR3 reads TGTGCCAGCAGCTCGGGGGGCGCAGATACGCAGTATTTT. Protein product: CASSSGGADTQYF. Combining the CDR3 with reference TRBV7-9 and TRBJ2-3 gives the whole variable domain DTGVSQNPRHKITKRGQNVTFRCDPISEHNRLYWYRQTLGQGPEFLTYFQNEAQLEKSRLLSDRFSAERPKGSFSTLEIQRTEQGDSAMYLCASSSGGADTQYFGPGTRLTVL.